This is a list of T cell receptor beta chains from one sample in a study of Graves' ophthalmopathy and Graves' hyperthyroidism. TCRdb processed the multiplex PCR reads anew with MiXCR; each CDR3 protein has one entry. The data contain around 400,000 distinct CDR3 sequences, around 20% of them singletons. The sequencing input was peripheral blood. The receptor source for this set is a woman aged 18-29 years with stable Graves' hyperthyroidism. Each CDR3 is given with its conserved first and last residue. Fields, in order: CDR3 DNA, CDR3 protein, CDR3 length, J gene, D gene, V gene, clone size. A D gene is named only where the DNA matches it firmly. For some rows the clone size is stated as once, few or many, or as a class when expanded; others skip it.

CDR3nt: TGTGCCAGCAGTCCCCGACAGGGTTTAGCCAAAAACATTCAGTACTTC
CDR3aa: CASSPRQGLAKNIQYF
len: 16
j_gene: TRBJ2-4
d_gene: TRBD1
v_gene: TRBV6-1
abundance: many

CDR3nt: TGTGCCAGCAGTTCCGTTGGAGCGGGACGTAGGGAGCAGTACTTC
CDR3aa: CASSSVGAGRREQYF
len: 15
j_gene: TRBJ2-7
d_gene: TRBD2
v_gene: TRBV6-5
abundance: many

CDR3nt: TGTGCCAGCAGTCAGGGACAGGTCGTTTTGAACACTGAAGCTTTCTTT
CDR3aa: CASSQGQVVLNTEAFF
len: 16
j_gene: TRBJ1-1
d_gene: TRBD1
v_gene: TRBV6-1
abundance: many

CDR3nt: TGCGCCAGCAGCCAAGATACGACAGGGGTCATTGAAGCTTTCTTT
CDR3aa: CASSQDTTGVIEAFF
len: 15
j_gene: TRBJ1-1
d_gene: TRBD1
v_gene: TRBV4-3
abundance: once

CDR3nt: TGTGCCAGCAGATTGACCAGTGCTGAAGCTTTCTTT
CDR3aa: CASRLTSAEAFF
len: 12
j_gene: TRBJ1-1
d_gene: NA
v_gene: TRBV6-1
abundance: NA

CDR3nt: TGTGCCAGTAGTTCAAAGGCGGGCTACGAGCAGTACTTC
CDR3aa: CASSSKAGYEQYF
len: 13
j_gene: TRBJ2-7
d_gene: NA
v_gene: TRBV19
abundance: many

CDR3nt: TGTGCCAGCAGCTTAGCAGGTTATGGACAGAACAACACCGGGGAGCTGTTTTTT
CDR3aa: CASSLAGYGQNNTGELFF
len: 18
j_gene: TRBJ2-2
d_gene: NA
v_gene: TRBV7-2
abundance: many

CDR3nt: TGTGCCAGCAGCTTTATAAGGATCGCCAAAAACATTAAGTACTTC
CDR3aa: CASSFIRIAKNIKYF
len: 15
j_gene: TRBJ2-4
d_gene: NA
v_gene: TRBV7-2
abundance: many

CDR3nt: TGTGCCAGCAGGGGAACAGGGGGCCGTGGCTACACCTTC
CDR3aa: CASRGTGGRGYTF
len: 13
j_gene: TRBJ1-2
d_gene: TRBD1
v_gene: TRBV6-1
abundance: NA

CDR3nt: TGTGCCAGCAGCTTAGTCAGGGAACCCTACGAGCAGTACTTC
CDR3aa: CASSLVREPYEQYF
len: 14
j_gene: TRBJ2-7
d_gene: NA
v_gene: TRBV7-9
abundance: many

CDR3nt: TGTGCCATCAGTGATACTGGGACTAGCGGGAGCTGGGGGAAAAACATTCAGTACTTC
CDR3aa: CAISDTGTSGSWGKNIQYF
len: 19
j_gene: TRBJ2-4
d_gene: TRBD2
v_gene: TRBV10-3
abundance: many

CDR3nt: TGTGCCAGCAGCTTATCCCGCCCGGGGGGCGCCTATGGCTACACCTTC
CDR3aa: CASSLSRPGGAYGYTF
len: 16
j_gene: TRBJ1-2
d_gene: NA
v_gene: TRBV7-8
abundance: many

CDR3nt: TGTGCCACCAGCAGAGGGGGGACAGGGGTGTACGAGCAGTACTTC
CDR3aa: CATSRGGTGVYEQYF
len: 15
j_gene: TRBJ2-7
d_gene: TRBD1
v_gene: TRBV15
abundance: NA

CDR3nt: TGTGCCAGCAGCCCGGGACAGGCGTCTAATTCACCCCTCCACTTT
CDR3aa: CASSPGQASNSPLHF
len: 15
j_gene: TRBJ1-6
d_gene: TRBD1
v_gene: TRBV4-2
abundance: many

CDR3nt: TGTGCCAGCAGCCTAAGTCGGGGTCCCCAATCCTACGAGCAGTACTTC
CDR3aa: CASSLSRGPQSYEQYF
len: 16
j_gene: TRBJ2-7
d_gene: NA
v_gene: TRBV7-6
abundance: many

CDR3nt: TGTGCCAGCAGCGCCGAGCCGGCTAGAGGAGAGACCCAGTACTTC
CDR3aa: CASSAEPARGETQYF
len: 15
j_gene: TRBJ2-5
d_gene: NA
v_gene: TRBV9
abundance: many

CDR3nt: TGTGCCACCAGTGACGCGATTGAGCAGTACTTC
CDR3aa: CATSDAIEQYF
len: 11
j_gene: TRBJ2-7
d_gene: NA
v_gene: TRBV24-1
abundance: NA

CDR3nt: TGTGCCAGCAGCGGGGGGACTAGCGGGAAATTTTCATTCTACGAGCAGTACTTC
CDR3aa: CASSGGTSGKFSFYEQYF
len: 18
j_gene: TRBJ2-7
d_gene: TRBD2
v_gene: TRBV13
abundance: NA

CDR3nt: TGTGCCAGCAGCCAAACAGGGACAGGCGGCGATGAAGCTTTCTTT
CDR3aa: CASSQTGTGGDEAFF
len: 15
j_gene: TRBJ1-1
d_gene: TRBD1
v_gene: TRBV3-1
abundance: NA

CDR3nt: TGTGCCAGCAGTAAGGCCGGGACACTAAATGGCTACACCTTC
CDR3aa: CASSKAGTLNGYTF
len: 14
j_gene: TRBJ1-2
d_gene: NA
v_gene: TRBV27
abundance: many

CDR3nt: TGTGCCAGCAGTTTCAGACAGGGGAGGTTGTACTTC
CDR3aa: CASSFRQGRLYF
len: 12
j_gene: TRBJ2-7
d_gene: TRBD1
v_gene: TRBV27
abundance: many

CDR3nt: TGCAGCGTTGAAGTTAGTCCGTCAAGGGGGCGAAGCAATCAGCCCCAGCATTTT
CDR3aa: CSVEVSPSRGRSNQPQHF
len: 18
j_gene: TRBJ1-5
d_gene: TRBD1
v_gene: TRBV29-1
abundance: NA

CDR3nt: TGTGCCAGCAGTGAAGCCTGGAGCACTGGAGCTTTCTTT
CDR3aa: CASSEAWSTGAFF
len: 13
j_gene: TRBJ1-1
d_gene: NA
v_gene: TRBV2
abundance: few

CDR3nt: TGTGCCAGCAGCCCCAATAGAGGGCGAGGCACTGAAGCTTTCTTT
CDR3aa: CASSPNRGRGTEAFF
len: 15
j_gene: TRBJ1-1
d_gene: NA
v_gene: TRBV7-6
abundance: many

CDR3nt: TGTGCCAGCAGGACAAACACCGGGGAGCTGTTTTTT
CDR3aa: CASRTNTGELFF
len: 12
j_gene: TRBJ2-2
d_gene: NA
v_gene: TRBV2
abundance: few

CDR3nt: TGTGCCAGCAGCTCGACTAGGGGAACCCACGAGCAGTACTTC
CDR3aa: CASSSTRGTHEQYF
len: 14
j_gene: TRBJ2-7
d_gene: NA
v_gene: TRBV13
abundance: many

CDR3nt: TGTGCCAGGGGAGGGGACAGGACGGGCTATGGCTACACCTTC
CDR3aa: CARGGDRTGYGYTF
len: 14
j_gene: TRBJ1-2
d_gene: TRBD1
v_gene: TRBV11-3
abundance: many

CDR3nt: TGTACCAGCAGCACGTCCGGGACTAGCGGCTACGAGCAGTACTTC
CDR3aa: CTSSTSGTSGYEQYF
len: 15
j_gene: TRBJ2-7
d_gene: TRBD2
v_gene: TRBV7-8
abundance: many

CDR3nt: TGCGCCAGCAGCCAAGAGGAGGGTAGCGGGTCCTACGAGCAGTACTTC
CDR3aa: CASSQEEGSGSYEQYF
len: 16
j_gene: TRBJ2-7
d_gene: TRBD2
v_gene: TRBV4-1
abundance: NA

CDR3nt: TGTGCCGGGGGGACGGTTTGGGGGTCTGAAGCTTTCTTT
CDR3aa: CAGGTVWGSEAFF
len: 13
j_gene: TRBJ1-1
d_gene: NA
v_gene: TRBV6-1
abundance: few

CDR3nt: TGTGCCAGCAGCTTATCAAGTACAGGGAACTATGGCTACACCTTC
CDR3aa: CASSLSSTGNYGYTF
len: 15
j_gene: TRBJ1-2
d_gene: NA
v_gene: TRBV7-8
abundance: many

CDR3nt: TGTGCCAGTAGCCCCCGGTGGGCAGACAAAGCTTTCTTT
CDR3aa: CASSPRWADKAFF
len: 13
j_gene: TRBJ1-1
d_gene: NA
v_gene: TRBV19
abundance: many

CDR3nt: TGCGCCAGCAGCCAAGGGCACGAGCAGTACTTC
CDR3aa: CASSQGHEQYF
len: 11
j_gene: TRBJ2-7
d_gene: NA
v_gene: TRBV4-3
abundance: many

CDR3nt: TGTGCCAGCAGCCGTAGCCCCCCTCCGACAGGGATGGACGAGCAGTACTTC
CDR3aa: CASSRSPPPTGMDEQYF
len: 17
j_gene: TRBJ2-7
d_gene: TRBD1
v_gene: TRBV9
abundance: NA

CDR3nt: TGCAGTGCTAGAGATGGCGGGAGGGTGGGCGAGCAGTACTTC
CDR3aa: CSARDGGRVGEQYF
len: 14
j_gene: TRBJ2-7
d_gene: TRBD2
v_gene: TRBV20-1
abundance: NA

CDR3nt: TGTGCCAGCAGCTTATGGAGAGGAGAAAAAACGAACACCGGGGAGCTGTTTTTT
CDR3aa: CASSLWRGEKTNTGELFF
len: 18
j_gene: TRBJ2-2
d_gene: NA
v_gene: TRBV11-2
abundance: NA

CDR3nt: TGTGCCAGCAGTTTCGGGACAGGGGGAAATCAGCCCCAGCATTTT
CDR3aa: CASSFGTGGNQPQHF
len: 15
j_gene: TRBJ1-5
d_gene: TRBD1
v_gene: TRBV12-3/TRBV12-4
abundance: many

CDR3nt: TGTGCCAGCAGCCCACTGGGACTAGCGCCTCAAGAGACCCAGTACTTC
CDR3aa: CASSPLGLAPQETQYF
len: 16
j_gene: TRBJ2-5
d_gene: TRBD2
v_gene: TRBV3-1
abundance: many

CDR3nt: TGTGCCAGCAGCTATAGCGGGATGGGGTTAGTCGAGCAGTACTTC
CDR3aa: CASSYSGMGLVEQYF
len: 15
j_gene: TRBJ2-7
d_gene: TRBD2
v_gene: TRBV13
abundance: few

CDR3nt: TGTGCCAGCTACCGCGGGGGACAGGGCGAAGGCTACACCTTC
CDR3aa: CASYRGGQGEGYTF
len: 14
j_gene: TRBJ1-2
d_gene: TRBD1
v_gene: TRBV6-1
abundance: many

CDR3nt: TGTGCCAGCTCACCATTTTACAGGGACATGGCTACCGAGCAGTACTTC
CDR3aa: CASSPFYRDMATEQYF
len: 16
j_gene: TRBJ2-7
d_gene: NA
v_gene: TRBV18
abundance: NA

CDR3nt: TGCAGTGCTAGATCTGGACTCCGGAGGGACACTGAAGCTTTCTTT
CDR3aa: CSARSGLRRDTEAFF
len: 15
j_gene: TRBJ1-1
d_gene: NA
v_gene: TRBV20-1
abundance: many

CDR3nt: TGTGCCAGCACCCTGGGGCAGGGGGTTTATGGCTACACCTTC
CDR3aa: CASTLGQGVYGYTF
len: 14
j_gene: TRBJ1-2
d_gene: TRBD1
v_gene: TRBV6-1
abundance: few

CDR3nt: TGCAGTGCTAGACGACGGGACCTAGACACTGAAGCTTTCTTT
CDR3aa: CSARRRDLDTEAFF
len: 14
j_gene: TRBJ1-1
d_gene: NA
v_gene: TRBV20-1
abundance: NA

CDR3nt: TGCGCCAGCAGCCAAGACAGCGTTAACACAGATACGCAGTATTTT
CDR3aa: CASSQDSVNTDTQYF
len: 15
j_gene: TRBJ2-3
d_gene: NA
v_gene: TRBV5-1
abundance: few

CDR3nt: TGCAGTGCTAGAGATTGGGACAGTGCCTACGAGCAGTACTTC
CDR3aa: CSARDWDSAYEQYF
len: 14
j_gene: TRBJ2-7
d_gene: TRBD1
v_gene: TRBV20-1
abundance: many

CDR3nt: TGTGCCAGCAGCATTGCCCCGGGAGCCGCTGCTAACTATGGCTACACCTTC
CDR3aa: CASSIAPGAAANYGYTF
len: 17
j_gene: TRBJ1-2
d_gene: NA
v_gene: TRBV7-2
abundance: many

CDR3nt: TGCAGCGTTGAGGGGACTGAAGCTTTCTTT
CDR3aa: CSVEGTEAFF
len: 10
j_gene: TRBJ1-1
d_gene: NA
v_gene: TRBV29-1
abundance: many

CDR3nt: TGTGCCACCAGCAGAGGACAGGGTTCTGGCACTGAAGCTTTCTTT
CDR3aa: CATSRGQGSGTEAFF
len: 15
j_gene: TRBJ1-1
d_gene: TRBD1
v_gene: TRBV15
abundance: many

CDR3nt: TGTGCCAGCAGCGTAGGGGGGGACCCTAGCGGCTATGGCTACACCTTC
CDR3aa: CASSVGGDPSGYGYTF
len: 16
j_gene: TRBJ1-2
d_gene: NA
v_gene: TRBV9
abundance: many

CDR3nt: TGTGCCAGCAAGGGCCAGGGAACGGCCGTAAATCAGCCCCAGCATTTT
CDR3aa: CASKGQGTAVNQPQHF
len: 16
j_gene: TRBJ1-5
d_gene: NA
v_gene: TRBV6-1
abundance: NA

CDR3nt: TGTGCCAGCACCTTTGGAGTCACTAATTCACCCCTCCACTTT
CDR3aa: CASTFGVTNSPLHF
len: 14
j_gene: TRBJ1-6
d_gene: NA
v_gene: TRBV12-3/TRBV12-4
abundance: many

CDR3nt: TGCAGTGCAACCGCTTTAAGGGGGAACACTGAAGCTTTCTTT
CDR3aa: CSATALRGNTEAFF
len: 14
j_gene: TRBJ1-1
d_gene: NA
v_gene: TRBV20-1
abundance: many

CDR3nt: TGTGCCAGCAGTTACTCGCGAGATCAGCCCCAGCATTTT
CDR3aa: CASSYSRDQPQHF
len: 13
j_gene: TRBJ1-5
d_gene: NA
v_gene: TRBV6-5
abundance: few